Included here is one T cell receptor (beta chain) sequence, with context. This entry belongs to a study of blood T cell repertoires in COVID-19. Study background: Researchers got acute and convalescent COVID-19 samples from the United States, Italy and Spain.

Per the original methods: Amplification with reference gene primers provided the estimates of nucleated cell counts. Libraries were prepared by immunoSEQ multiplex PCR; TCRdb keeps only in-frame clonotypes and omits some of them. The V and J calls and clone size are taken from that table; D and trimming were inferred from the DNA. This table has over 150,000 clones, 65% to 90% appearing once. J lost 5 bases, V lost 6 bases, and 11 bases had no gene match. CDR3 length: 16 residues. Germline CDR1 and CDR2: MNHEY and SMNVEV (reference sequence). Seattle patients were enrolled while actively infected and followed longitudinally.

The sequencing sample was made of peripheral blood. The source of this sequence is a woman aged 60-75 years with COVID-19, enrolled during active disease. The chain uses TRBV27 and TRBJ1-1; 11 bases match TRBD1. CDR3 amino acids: CASRTTGTGGGTEAFF. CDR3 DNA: TGTGCCAGCAGAACGACCGGGACAGGGGGAGGTACTGAAGCTTTCTTT.